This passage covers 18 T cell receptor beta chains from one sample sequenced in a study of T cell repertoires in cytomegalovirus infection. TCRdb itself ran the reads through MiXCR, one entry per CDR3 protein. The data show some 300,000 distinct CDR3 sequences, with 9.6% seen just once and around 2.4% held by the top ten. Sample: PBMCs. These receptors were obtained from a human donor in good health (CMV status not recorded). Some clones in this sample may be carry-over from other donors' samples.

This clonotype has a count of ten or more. CDR3 bases: TGTGCCATCAGTGGAGGGCCTCGGGGCTACACCTTC. This gives the protein CAISGGPRGYTF. The chain employs TRBV10-3 and TRBJ1-2; D is undetermined. Germline values: CDR1 ENHRY, CDR2 SYGVKD. This CDR3 contains 12 residues. V gave up 4 bases and J gave up 8 bases, with 11 bases separating them.

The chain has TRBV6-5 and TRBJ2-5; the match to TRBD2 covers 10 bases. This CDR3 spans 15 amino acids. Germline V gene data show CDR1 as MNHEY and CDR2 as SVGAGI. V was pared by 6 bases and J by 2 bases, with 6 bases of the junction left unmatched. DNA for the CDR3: TGTGCCAGCAGCTCTAGCGGGGGTCATCAAGAGACCCAGTACTTC. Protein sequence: CASSSSGGHQETQYF.

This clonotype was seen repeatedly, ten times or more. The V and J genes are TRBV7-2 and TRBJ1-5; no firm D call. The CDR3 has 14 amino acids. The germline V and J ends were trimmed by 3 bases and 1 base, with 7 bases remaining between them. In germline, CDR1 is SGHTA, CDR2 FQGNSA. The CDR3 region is CASSFDTSNQPQHF. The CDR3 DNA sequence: TGTGCCAGCAGCTTCGACACCAGCAATCAGCCCCAGCATTTT.

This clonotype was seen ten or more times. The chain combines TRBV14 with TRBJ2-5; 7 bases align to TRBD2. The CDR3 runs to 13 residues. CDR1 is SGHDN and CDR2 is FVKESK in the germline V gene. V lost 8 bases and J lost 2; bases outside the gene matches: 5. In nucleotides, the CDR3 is TGTGCCAGCTCCGGGGAGGGACAAGAGACCCAGTACTTC. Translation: CASSGEGQETQYF.

As DNA, the CDR3 is TGTGCCAGCAGCCCAAATCGGGTCACAGGTCTTGAGCAGTTCTTC. It is translated as CASSPNRVTGLEQFF. J is TRBJ2-1 and V is TRBV12-3 or TRBV12-4; possibly TRBD1 for D (5 bases). The germline V and J ends were trimmed by 6 bases and 9 bases, with 21 bases remaining between them. This CDR3 contains 15 residues.

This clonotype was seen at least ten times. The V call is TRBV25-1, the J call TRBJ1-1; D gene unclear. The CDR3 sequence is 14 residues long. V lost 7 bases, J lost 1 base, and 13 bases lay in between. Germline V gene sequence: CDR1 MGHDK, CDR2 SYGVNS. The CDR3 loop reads CASTQSWGNTEAFF. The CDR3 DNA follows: TGTGCCAGCACCCAATCATGGGGGAACACTGAAGCTTTCTTT.

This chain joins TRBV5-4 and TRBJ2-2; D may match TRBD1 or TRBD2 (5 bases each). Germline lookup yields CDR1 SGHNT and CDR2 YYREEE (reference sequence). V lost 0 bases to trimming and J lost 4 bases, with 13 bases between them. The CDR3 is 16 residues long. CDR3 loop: CASSLAAPGPTGELFF. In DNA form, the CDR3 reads TGTGCCAGCAGCTTGGCCGCCCCGGGGCCCACCGGGGAGCTGTTTTTT.

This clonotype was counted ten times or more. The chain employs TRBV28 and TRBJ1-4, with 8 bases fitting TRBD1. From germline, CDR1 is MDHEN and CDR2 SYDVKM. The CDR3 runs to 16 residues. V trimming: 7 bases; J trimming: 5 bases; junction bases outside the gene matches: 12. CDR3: CASKGAGGRQNEKLFF. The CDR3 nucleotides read TGTGCCAGCAAAGGGGCAGGGGGCCGACAGAATGAAAAACTGTTTTTT.

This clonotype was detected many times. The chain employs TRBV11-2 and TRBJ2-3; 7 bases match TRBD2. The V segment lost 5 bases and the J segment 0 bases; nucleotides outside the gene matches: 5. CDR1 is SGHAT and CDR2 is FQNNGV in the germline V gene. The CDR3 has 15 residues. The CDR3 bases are TGTGCCAGCAGCCCGCACGGGGGGAGCACAGATACGCAGTATTTT. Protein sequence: CASSPHGGSTDTQYF.

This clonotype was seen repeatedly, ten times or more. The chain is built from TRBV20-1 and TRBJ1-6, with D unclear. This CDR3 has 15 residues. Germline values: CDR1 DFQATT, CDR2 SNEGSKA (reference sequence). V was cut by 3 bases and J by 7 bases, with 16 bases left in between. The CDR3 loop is CSASPPRSGNSPLHF. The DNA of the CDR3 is TGCAGTGCTAGCCCGCCCCGAAGCGGGAATTCACCCCTCCACTTT.

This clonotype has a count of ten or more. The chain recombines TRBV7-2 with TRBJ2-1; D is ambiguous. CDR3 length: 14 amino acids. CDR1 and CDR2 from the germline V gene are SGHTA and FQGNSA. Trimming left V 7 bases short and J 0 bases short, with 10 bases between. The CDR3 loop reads CASTPQSSYNEQFF. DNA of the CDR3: TGTGCCAGCACCCCCCAAAGCTCCTACAATGAGCAGTTCTTC.

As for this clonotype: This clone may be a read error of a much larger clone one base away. The CDR3, as DNA: TGCAGTGCTAAAAATGCAGAGACCAGCACAGATACGCAGTATTTT. Translated, it gives CSAKNAETSTDTQYF. The rearrangement uses TRBV20-1 and TRBJ2-3, with no clear D. Looked up from germline, CDR1 is DFQATT and CDR2 is SNEGSKA (reference sequence). The CDR3 spans 15 residues. The ends were cut back, 4 bases at V and 0 bases at J, with 14 bases in the middle.

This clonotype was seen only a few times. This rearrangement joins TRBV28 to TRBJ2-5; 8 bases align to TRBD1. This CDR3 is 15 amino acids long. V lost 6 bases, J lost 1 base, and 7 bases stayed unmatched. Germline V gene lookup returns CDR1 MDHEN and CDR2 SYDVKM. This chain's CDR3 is CASSSQGAGQETQYF. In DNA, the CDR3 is TGTGCCAGCAGCTCGCAGGGGGCGGGCCAAGAGACCCAGTACTTC.

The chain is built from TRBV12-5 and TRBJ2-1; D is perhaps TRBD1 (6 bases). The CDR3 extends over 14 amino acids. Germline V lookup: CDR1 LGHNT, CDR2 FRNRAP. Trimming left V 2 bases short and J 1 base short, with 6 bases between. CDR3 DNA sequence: TGTGCTAGTGGTTTGCAGGGGTCCTACAATGAGCAGTTCTTC. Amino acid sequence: CASGLQGSYNEQFF.

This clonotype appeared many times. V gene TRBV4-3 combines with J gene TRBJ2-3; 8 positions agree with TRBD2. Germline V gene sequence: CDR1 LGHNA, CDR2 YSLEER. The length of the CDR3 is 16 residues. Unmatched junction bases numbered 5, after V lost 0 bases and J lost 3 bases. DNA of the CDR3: TGCGCCAGCAGCCAAGATAGGGCGGGGGGTACAGATACGCAGTATTTT. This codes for CASSQDRAGGTDTQYF.

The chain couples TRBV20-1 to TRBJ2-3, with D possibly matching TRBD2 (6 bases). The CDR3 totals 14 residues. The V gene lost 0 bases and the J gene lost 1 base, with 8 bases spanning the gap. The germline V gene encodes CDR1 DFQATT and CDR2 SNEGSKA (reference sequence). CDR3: CSARDPGGTDTQYF. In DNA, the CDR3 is TGCAGTGCTAGAGATCCGGGGGGCACAGATACGCAGTATTTT.

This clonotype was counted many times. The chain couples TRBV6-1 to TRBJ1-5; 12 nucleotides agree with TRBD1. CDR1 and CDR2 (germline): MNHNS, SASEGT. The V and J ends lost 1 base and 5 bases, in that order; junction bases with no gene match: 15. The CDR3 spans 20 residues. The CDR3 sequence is CASSEEGGTGGPLRDQPQHF. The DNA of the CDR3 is TGTGCCAGCAGTGAAGAAGGAGGGACAGGGGGCCCCCTGAGGGATCAGCCCCAGCATTTT.

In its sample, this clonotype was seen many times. DNA of the CDR3: TGCAGTGCTACTCTTAGACTGTGGCCTGGGAATGAGCAGTTCTTC. Its translation: CSATLRLWPGNEQFF. The chain has TRBV20-1 and TRBJ2-1; D not resolved. CDR3 length: 15 amino acids. With 4 bases removed from V and 7 bases from J, the gap between germline ends came to 20 bases. Germline-derived CDR1 and CDR2 are DFQATT and SNEGSKA (reference sequence).